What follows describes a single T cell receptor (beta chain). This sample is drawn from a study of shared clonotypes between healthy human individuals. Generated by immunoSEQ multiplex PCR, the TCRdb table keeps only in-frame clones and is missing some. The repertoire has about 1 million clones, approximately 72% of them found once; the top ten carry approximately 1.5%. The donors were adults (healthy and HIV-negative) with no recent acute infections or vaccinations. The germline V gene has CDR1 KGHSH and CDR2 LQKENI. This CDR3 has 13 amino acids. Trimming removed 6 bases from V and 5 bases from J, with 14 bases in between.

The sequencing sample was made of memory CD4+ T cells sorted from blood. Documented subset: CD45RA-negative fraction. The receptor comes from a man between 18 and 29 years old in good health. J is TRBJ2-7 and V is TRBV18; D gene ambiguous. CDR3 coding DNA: TGTGCCAGCTCGCCCGACCGATCCCACGAGCAGTACTTC. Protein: CASSPDRSHEQYF. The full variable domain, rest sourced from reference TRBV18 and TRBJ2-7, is NAGVMQNPRHLVRRRGQEARLRCSPMKGHSHVYWYRQLPEEGLKFMVYLQKENIIDESGMPKERFSAEFPKEGPSILRIQQVVRGDSAAYFCASSPDRSHEQYFGPGTRLTVT.